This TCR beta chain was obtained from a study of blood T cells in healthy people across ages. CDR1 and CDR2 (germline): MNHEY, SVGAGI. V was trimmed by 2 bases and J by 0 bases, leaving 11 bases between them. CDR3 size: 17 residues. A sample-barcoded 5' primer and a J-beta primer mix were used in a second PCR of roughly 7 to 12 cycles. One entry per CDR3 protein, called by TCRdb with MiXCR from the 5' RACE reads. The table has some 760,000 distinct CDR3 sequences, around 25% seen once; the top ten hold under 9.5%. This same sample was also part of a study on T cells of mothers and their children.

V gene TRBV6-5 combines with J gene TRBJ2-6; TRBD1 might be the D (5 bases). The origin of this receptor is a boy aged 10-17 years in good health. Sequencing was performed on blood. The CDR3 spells CASSYGRAGSGANVLTF. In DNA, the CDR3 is TGTGCCAGCAGTTACGGCAGGGCTGGCTCTGGGGCCAACGTCCTGACTTTC.